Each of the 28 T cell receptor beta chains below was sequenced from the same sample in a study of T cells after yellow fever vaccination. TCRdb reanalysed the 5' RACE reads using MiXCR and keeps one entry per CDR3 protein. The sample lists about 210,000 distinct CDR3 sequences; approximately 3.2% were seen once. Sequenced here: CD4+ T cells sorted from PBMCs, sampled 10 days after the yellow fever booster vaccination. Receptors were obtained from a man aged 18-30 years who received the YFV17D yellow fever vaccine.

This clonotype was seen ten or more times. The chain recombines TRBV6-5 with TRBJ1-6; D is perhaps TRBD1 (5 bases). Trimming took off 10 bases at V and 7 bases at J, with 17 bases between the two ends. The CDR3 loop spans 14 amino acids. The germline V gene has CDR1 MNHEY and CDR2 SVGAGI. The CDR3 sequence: CANLTAGLNSPLHF. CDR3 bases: TGTGCCAATCTCACAGCGGGGCTCAATTCACCCCTCCACTTT.

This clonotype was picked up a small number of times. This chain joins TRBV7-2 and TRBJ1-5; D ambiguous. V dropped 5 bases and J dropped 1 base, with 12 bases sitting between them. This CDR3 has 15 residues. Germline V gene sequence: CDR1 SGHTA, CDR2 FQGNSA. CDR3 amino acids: CASSRQGGSNQPQHF. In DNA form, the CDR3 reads TGTGCCAGCAGCCGGCAAGGAGGGAGCAATCAGCCCCAGCATTTT.

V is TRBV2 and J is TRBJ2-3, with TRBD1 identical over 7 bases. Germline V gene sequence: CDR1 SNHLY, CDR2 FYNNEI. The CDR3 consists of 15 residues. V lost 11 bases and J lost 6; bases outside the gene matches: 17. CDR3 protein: CAGSARGQAPDTQYF. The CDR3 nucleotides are TGTGCCGGCTCCGCTCGAGGACAGGCACCCGATACGCAGTATTTT.

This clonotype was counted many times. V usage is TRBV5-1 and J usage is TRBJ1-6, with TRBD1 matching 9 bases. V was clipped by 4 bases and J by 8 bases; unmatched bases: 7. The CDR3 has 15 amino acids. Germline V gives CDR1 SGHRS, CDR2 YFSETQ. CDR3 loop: CASSPDRGEDSPLHF. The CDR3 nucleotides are TGCGCCAGCAGCCCAGACAGGGGGGAGGATTCACCCCTCCACTTT.

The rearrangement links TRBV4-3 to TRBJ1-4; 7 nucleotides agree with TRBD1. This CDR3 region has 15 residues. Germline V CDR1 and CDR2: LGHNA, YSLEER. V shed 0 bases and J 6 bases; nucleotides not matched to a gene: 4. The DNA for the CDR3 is TGCGCCAGCAGCCAAGATGGAGACAGGGATGAAAAACTGTTTTTT. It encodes CASSQDGDRDEKLFF.

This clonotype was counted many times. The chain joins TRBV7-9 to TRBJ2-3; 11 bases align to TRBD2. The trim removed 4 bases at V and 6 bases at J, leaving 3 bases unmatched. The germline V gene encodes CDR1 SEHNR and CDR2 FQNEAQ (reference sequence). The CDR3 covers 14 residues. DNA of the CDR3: TGTGCCAGCAGCTCCGGGACTAGCGGTGATACGCAGTATTTT. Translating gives CASSSGTSGDTQYF.

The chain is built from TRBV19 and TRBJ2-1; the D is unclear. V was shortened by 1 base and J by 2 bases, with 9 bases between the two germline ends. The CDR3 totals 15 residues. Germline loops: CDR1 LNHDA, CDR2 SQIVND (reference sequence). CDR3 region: CASSIVSSPYNEQFF. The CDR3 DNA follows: TGTGCCAGTAGTATAGTTTCATCTCCCTACAATGAGCAGTTCTTC.

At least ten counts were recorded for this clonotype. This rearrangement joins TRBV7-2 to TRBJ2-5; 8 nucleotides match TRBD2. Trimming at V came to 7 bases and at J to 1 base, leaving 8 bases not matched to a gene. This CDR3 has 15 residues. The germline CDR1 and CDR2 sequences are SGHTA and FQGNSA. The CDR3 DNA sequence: TGTGCCAGCAAAGCGGGGGCCTCCCTCCAAGAGACCCAGTACTTC. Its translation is CASKAGASLQETQYF. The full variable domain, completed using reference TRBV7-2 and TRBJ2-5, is GAGVSQSPSNKVTEKGKDVELRCDPISGHTALYWYRQSLGQGLEFLIYFQGNSAPDKSGLPSDRFSAERTGGSVSTLTIQRTQQEDSAVYLCASKAGASLQETQYFGPGTRLLVL.

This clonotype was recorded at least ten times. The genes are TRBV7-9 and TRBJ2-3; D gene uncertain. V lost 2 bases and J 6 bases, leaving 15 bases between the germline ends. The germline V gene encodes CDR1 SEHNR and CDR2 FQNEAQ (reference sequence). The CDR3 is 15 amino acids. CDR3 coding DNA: TGTGCCAGCAGCTTAAGCCCCGTAGGGTCGGATACGCAGTATTTT. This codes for CASSLSPVGSDTQYF.

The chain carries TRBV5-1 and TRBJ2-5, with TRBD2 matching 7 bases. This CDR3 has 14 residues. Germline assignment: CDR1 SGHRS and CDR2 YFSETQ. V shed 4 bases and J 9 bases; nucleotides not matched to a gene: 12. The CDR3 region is CASSPETSLGAQYF. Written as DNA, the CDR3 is TGCGCCAGCAGCCCAGAGACTAGCTTGGGGGCCCAGTACTTC.

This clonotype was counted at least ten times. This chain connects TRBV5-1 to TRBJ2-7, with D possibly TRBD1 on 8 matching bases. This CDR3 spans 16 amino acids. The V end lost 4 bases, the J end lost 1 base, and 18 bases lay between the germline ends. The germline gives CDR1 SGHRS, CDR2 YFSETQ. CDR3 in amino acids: CASSGGDRTLSYEQYF. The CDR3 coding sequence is TGCGCCAGCAGCGGGGGGGACAGGACCTTGTCCTACGAGCAGTACTTC.

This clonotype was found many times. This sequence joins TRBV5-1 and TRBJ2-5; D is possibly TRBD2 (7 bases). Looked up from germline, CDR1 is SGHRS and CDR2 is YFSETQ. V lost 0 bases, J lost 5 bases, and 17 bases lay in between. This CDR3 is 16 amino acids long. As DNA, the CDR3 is TGCGCCAGCAGCTTGGCCGGGGGGCCTCTTGGGGAGACCCAGTACTTC. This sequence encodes CASSLAGGPLGETQYF.

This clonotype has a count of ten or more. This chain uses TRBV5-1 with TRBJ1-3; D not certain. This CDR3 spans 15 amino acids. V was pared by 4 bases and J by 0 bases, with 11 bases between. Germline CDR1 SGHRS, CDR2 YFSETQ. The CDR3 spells CASSIGRISGNTIYF. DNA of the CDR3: TGCGCCAGCAGCATCGGACGGATCTCTGGAAACACCATATATTTT. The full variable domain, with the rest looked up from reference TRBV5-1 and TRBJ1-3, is KAGVTQTPRYLIKTRGQQVTLSCSPISGHRSVSWYQQTPGQGLQFLFEYFSETQRNKGNFPGRFSGRQFSNSRSEMNVSTLELGDSALYLCASSIGRISGNTIYFGEGSWLTVV.

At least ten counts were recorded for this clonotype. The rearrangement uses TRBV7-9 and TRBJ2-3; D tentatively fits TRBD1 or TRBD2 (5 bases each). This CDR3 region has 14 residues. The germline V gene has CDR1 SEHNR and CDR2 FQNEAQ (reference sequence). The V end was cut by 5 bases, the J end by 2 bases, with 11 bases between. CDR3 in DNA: TGTGCCAGCAGCCCGGGACGGACCACAGATACGCAGTATTTT. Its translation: CASSPGRTTDTQYF. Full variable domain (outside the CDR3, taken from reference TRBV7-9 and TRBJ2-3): DTGVSQNPRHKITKRGQNVTFRCDPISEHNRLYWYRQTLGQGPEFLTYFQNEAQLEKSRLLSDRFSAERPKGSFSTLEIQRTEQGDSAMYLCASSPGRTTDTQYFGPGTRLTVL.

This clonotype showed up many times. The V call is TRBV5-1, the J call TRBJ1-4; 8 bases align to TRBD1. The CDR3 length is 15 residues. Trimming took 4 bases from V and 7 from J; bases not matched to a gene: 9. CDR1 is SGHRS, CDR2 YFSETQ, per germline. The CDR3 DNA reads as TGCGCCAGCAGCACGTCCGTGACAGGGGTTGAAAAACTGTTTTTT. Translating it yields CASSTSVTGVEKLFF.

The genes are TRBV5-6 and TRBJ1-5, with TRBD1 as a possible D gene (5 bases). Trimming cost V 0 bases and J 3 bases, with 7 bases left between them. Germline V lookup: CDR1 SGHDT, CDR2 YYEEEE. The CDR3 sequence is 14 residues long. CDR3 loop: CASSLAGTNQPQHF. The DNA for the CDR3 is TGTGCCAGCAGCTTGGCCGGGACCAATCAGCCCCAGCATTTT.

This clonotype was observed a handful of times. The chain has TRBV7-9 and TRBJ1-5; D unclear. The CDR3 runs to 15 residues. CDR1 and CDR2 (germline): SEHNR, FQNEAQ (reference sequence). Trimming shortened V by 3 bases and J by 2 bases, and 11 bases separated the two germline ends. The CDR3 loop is CASSFDGMGNQPQHF. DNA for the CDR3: TGTGCCAGCAGCTTTGACGGGATGGGCAATCAGCCCCAGCATTTT.

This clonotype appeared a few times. The CDR3 reads CASSLTPTAGPYEQYF. The CDR3 nucleotides are TGTGCCAGCAGCTTAACCCCCACCGCAGGGCCCTACGAGCAGTACTTC. The chain combines TRBV7-3 with TRBJ2-7, with a possible D match to TRBD1 (5 bases). This CDR3 has 16 amino acids. The V end lost 0 bases, the J end lost 2 bases, and 14 bases lay between the germline ends. Germline CDR1 is SGHTA and CDR2 is FQGTGA.

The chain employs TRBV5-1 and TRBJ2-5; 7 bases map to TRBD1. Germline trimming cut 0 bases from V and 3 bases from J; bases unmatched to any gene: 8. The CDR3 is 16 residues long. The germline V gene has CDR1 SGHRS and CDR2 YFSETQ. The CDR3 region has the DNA TGCGCCAGCAGCTTGGCCCGTCCAGGGGGAGAAGAGACCCAGTACTTC. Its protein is CASSLARPGGEETQYF.

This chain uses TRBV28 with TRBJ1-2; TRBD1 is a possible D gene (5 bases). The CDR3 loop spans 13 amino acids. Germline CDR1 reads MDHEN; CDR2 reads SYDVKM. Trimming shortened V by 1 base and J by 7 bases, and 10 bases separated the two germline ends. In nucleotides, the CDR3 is TGTGCCAGCAGTTTATCGGGCAGGGTTGGCTACACCTTC. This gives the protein CASSLSGRVGYTF.

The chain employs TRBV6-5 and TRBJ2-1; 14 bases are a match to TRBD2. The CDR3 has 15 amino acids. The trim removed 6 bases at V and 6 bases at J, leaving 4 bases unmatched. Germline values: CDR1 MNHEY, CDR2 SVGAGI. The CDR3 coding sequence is TGTGCCAGCAGCCGACTAGCGGGGGGGGTCAATGAGCAGTTCTTC. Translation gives CASSRLAGGVNEQFF.

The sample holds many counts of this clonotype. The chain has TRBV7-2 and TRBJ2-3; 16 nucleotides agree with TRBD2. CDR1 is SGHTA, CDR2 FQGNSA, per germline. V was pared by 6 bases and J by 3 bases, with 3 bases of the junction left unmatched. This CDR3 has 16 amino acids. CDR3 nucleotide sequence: TGTGCCAGCAGTCCGGGACTAGCGGGGGGGACAGATACGCAGTATTTT. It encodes CASSPGLAGGTDTQYF.

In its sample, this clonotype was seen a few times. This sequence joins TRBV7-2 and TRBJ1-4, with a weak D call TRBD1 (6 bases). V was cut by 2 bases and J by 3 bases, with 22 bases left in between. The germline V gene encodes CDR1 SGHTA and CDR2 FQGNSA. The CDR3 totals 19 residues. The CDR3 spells CASSLRGASGRGANEKLFF. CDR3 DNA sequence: TGTGCCAGCAGCTTAAGGGGGGCGTCGGGGAGGGGAGCTAATGAAAAACTGTTTTTT.

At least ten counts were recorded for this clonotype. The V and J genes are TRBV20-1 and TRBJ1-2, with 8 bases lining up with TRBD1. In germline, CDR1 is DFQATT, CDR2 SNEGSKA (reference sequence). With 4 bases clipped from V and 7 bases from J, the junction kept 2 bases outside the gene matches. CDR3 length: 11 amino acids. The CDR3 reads CSATTGAGYTF. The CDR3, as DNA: TGCAGTGCTACGACAGGGGCTGGCTACACCTTC.

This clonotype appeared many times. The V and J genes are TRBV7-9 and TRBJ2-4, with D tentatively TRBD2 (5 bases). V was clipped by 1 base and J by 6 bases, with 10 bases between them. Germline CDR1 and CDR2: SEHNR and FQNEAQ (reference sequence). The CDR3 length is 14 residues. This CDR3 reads CASSLERGINIQYF. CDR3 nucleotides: TGTGCCAGCAGCTTAGAGCGAGGGATAAACATTCAGTACTTC.

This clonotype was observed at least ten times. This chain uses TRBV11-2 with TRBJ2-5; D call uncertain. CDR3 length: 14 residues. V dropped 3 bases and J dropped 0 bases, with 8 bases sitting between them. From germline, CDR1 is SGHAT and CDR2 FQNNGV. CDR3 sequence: CASSFIGNQETQYF. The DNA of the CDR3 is TGTGCCAGCAGCTTCATAGGAAACCAAGAGACCCAGTACTTC. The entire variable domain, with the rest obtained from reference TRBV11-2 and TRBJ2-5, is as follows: EAGVAQSPRYKIIEKRQSVAFWCNPISGHATLYWYQQILGQGPKLLIQFQNNGVVDDSQLPKDRFSAERLKGVDSTLKIQPAKLEDSAVYLCASSFIGNQETQYFGPGTRLLVL.

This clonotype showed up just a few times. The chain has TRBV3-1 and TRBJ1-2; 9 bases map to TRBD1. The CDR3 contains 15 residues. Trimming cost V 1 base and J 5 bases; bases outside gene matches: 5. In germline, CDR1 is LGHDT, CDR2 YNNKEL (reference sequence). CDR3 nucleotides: TGTGCCAGCAGCCAAGTCACAGGGGGCGGGTATGGCTACACCTTC. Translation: CASSQVTGGGYGYTF. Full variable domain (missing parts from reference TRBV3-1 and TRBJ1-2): DTAVSQTPKYLVTQMGNDKSIKCEQNLGHDTMYWYKQDSKKFLKIMFSYNNKELIINETVPNRFSPKSPDKAHLNLHINSLELGDSAVYFCASSQVTGGGYGYTFGSGTRLTVV.

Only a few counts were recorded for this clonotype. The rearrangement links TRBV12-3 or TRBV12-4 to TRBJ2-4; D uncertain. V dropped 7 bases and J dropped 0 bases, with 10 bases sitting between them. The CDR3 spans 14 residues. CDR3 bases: TGTGCCAGCACTCCGACACTAGCCAAAAACATTCAGTACTTC. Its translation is CASTPTLAKNIQYF.